This TCR beta chain was documented in a study of ipilimumab plus nivolumab after autologous stem cell transplantation. In the study overall: A median of about 8 nivolumab and 5 ipilimumab doses were given.

To note about this clone: Its antigen is not known.

Germline V gene lookup returns CDR1 SEHNR and CDR2 FQNEAQ (reference sequence). Between the trimmed V and J ends, which lost 2 bases and 8 bases, there was a span of 12 bases. The CDR3 has 13 amino acids. The study's findings and limits: Per the authors, repertoire, Treg and microbiota data justify further study.

Repertoires were generated with immunoSEQ multiplex PCR, while TCRdb's copy carries only in-frame clones and drops some. The sample holds tens of thousands of clones, 83% seen once. Checkpoint therapy with ipilimumab 1 mg/kg began 14 to 28 days after transplant. This clonotype was obtained from a male donor with diffuse large B-cell lymphoma. The sequencing used PBMCs, collected in a trial of ipilimumab plus nivolumab as post-transplant consolidation. This chain joins TRBV7-9 and TRBJ1-2; unclear D gene. The CDR3 region is CASSLSMVDGYTF. In DNA, the CDR3 is TGTGCCAGCAGCTTAAGTATGGTGGACGGCTACACCTTC.